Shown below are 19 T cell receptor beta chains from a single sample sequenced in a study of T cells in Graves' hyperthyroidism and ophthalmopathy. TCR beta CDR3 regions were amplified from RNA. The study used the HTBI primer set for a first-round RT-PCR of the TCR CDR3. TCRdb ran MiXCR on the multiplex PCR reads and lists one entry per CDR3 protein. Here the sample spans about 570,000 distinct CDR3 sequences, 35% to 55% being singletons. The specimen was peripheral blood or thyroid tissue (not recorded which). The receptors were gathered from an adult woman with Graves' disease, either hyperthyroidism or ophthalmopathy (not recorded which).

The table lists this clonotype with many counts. The CDR3 region is CSVGRSNTEAFF. For the CDR3, the DNA is TGCAGCGTTGGCCGGAGTAACACTGAAGCTTTCTTT. The chain recombines TRBV29-1 with TRBJ1-1; the D is unclear. Germline CDR1 SQVTM, CDR2 ANQGSEA. The CDR3 spans 12 residues. Trimming stripped 4 bases from V and 2 bases from J, with 8 bases between.

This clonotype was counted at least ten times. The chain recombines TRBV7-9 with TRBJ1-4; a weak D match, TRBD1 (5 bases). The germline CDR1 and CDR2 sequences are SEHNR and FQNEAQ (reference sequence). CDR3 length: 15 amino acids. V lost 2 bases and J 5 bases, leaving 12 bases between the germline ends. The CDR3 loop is CASSLPRGKNEKLFF. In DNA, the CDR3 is TGTGCCAGCAGCTTACCCCGGGGCAAGAATGAAAAACTGTTTTTT.

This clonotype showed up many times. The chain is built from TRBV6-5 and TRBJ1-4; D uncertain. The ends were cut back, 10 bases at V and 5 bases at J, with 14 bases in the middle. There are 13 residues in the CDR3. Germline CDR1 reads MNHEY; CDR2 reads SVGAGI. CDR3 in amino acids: CATRPALNEKLFF. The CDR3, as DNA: TGTGCCACCCGACCGGCTTTGAATGAAAAACTGTTTTTT.

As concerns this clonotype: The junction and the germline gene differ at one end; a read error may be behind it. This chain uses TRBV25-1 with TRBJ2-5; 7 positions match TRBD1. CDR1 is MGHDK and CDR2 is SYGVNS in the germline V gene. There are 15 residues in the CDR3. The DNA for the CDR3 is TGTGCCTGCAGTGAGGGGACAGCCTTCCAAGAGACCCAGTACTTC. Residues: CACSEGTAFQETQYF. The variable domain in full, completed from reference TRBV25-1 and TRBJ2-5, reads EADIYQTPRYLVIGTGKKITLECSQTMGHDKMYWYQQDPGMELHLIHYSYGVNSTEKGDLSSESTVSRIRTEHFPLTLESARPSHTSQYLCACSEGTAFQETQYFGPGTRLLVL.

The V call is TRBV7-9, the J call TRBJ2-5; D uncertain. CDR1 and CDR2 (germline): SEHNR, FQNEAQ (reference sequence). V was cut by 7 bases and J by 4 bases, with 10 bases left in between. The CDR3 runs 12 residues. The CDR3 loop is CASTLPIETQYF. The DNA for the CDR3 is TGTGCCAGCACCCTCCCAATAGAGACCCAGTACTTC.

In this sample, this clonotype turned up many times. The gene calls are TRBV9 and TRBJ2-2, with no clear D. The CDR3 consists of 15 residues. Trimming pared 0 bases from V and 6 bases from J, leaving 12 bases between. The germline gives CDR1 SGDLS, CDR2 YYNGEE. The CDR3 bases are TGTGCCAGCAGCGTAGCCCCGTGGGTGGCCGGGGAGCTGTTTTTT. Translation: CASSVAPWVAGELFF.

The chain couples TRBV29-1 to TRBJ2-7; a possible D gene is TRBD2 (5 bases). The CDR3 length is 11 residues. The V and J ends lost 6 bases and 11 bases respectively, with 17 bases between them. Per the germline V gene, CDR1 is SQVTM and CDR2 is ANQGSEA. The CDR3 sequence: CSVTDTSKEYF. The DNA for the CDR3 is TGCAGCGTCACTGACACTAGTAAGGAGTACTTC.

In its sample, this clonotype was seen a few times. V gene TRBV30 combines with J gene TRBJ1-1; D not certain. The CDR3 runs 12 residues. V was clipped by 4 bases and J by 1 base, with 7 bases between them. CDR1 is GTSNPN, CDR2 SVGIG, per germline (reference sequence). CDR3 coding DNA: TGTGCCTGGACGATCCGGAACACTGAAGCTTTCTTT. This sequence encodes CAWTIRNTEAFF.

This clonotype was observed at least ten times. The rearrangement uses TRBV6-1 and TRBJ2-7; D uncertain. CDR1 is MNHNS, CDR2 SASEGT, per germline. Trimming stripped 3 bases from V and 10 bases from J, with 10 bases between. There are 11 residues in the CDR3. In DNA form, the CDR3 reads TGTGCCAGCAGTGAGGGCCCCCATCAGTACTTC. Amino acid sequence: CASSEGPHQYF.

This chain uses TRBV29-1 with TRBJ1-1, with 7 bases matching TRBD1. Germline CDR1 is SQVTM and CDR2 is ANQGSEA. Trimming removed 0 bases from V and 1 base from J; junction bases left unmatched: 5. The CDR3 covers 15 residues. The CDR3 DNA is TGCAGCGTTGAAGATCGGGCAGGGGGGAACACTGAAGCTTTCTTT. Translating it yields CSVEDRAGGNTEAFF.

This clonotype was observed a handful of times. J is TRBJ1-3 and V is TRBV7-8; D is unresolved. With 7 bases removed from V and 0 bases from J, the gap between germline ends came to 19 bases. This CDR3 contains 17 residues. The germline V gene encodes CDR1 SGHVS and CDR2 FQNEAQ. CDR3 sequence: CASIPSLRGNSGNTIYF. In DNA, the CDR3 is TGTGCCAGCATACCGTCCCTGAGAGGCAACTCTGGAAACACCATATATTTT.

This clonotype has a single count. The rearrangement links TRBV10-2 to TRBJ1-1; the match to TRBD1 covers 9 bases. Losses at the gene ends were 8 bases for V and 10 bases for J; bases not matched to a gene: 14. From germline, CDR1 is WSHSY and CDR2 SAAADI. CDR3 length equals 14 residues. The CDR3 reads CASSLPGQGTRAFF. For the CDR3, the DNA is TGCGCCAGCTCCCTCCCTGGACAGGGGACGAGAGCTTTCTTT.

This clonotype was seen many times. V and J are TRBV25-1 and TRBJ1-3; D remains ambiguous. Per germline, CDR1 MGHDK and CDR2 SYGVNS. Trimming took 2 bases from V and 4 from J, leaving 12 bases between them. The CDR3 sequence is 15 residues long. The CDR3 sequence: CASSELGQAGNTIYF. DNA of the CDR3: TGTGCCAGCAGTGAACTAGGGCAGGCCGGAAACACCATATATTTT.

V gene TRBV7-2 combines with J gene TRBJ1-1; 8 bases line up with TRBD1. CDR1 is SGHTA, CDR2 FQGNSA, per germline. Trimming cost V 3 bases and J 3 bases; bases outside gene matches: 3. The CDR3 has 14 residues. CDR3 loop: CASSLPTGDTEAFF. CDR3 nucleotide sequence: TGTGCCAGCAGCTTGCCGACAGGGGACACTGAAGCTTTCTTT.

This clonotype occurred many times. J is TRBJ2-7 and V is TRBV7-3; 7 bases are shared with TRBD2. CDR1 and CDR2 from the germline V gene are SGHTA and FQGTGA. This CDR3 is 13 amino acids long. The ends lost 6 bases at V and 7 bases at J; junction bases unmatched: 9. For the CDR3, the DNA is TGTGCCAGCAGTCAAATGAGGGAGGGGGAGCAGTACTTC. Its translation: CASSQMREGEQYF.

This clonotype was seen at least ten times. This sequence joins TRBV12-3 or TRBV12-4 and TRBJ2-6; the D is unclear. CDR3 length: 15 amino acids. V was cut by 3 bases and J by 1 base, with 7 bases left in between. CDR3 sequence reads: CASSFKLSGANVLTF. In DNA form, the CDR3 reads TGTGCCAGCAGTTTCAAGTTATCTGGGGCCAACGTCCTGACTTTC.

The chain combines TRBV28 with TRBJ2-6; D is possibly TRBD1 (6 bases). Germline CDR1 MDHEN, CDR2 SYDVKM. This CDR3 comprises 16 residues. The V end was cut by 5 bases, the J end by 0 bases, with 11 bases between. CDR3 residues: CASSGGQLSGANVLTF. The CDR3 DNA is TGTGCCAGCAGTGGGGGACAACTCTCTGGGGCCAACGTCCTGACTTTC.

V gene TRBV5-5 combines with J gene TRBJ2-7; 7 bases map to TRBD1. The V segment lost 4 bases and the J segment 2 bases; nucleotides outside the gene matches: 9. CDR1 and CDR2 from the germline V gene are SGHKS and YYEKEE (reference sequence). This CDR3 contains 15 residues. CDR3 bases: TGTGCCAGCAGCCAGGCAACCGGGACAGCCTACGAGCAGTACTTC. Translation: CASSQATGTAYEQYF.

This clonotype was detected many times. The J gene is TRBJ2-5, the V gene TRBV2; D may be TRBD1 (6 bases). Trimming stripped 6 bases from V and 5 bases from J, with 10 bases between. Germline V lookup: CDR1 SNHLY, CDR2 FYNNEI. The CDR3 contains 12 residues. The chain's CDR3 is CASRNREETQYF. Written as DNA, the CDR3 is TGTGCCAGCAGGAACAGGGAGGAGACCCAGTACTTC.